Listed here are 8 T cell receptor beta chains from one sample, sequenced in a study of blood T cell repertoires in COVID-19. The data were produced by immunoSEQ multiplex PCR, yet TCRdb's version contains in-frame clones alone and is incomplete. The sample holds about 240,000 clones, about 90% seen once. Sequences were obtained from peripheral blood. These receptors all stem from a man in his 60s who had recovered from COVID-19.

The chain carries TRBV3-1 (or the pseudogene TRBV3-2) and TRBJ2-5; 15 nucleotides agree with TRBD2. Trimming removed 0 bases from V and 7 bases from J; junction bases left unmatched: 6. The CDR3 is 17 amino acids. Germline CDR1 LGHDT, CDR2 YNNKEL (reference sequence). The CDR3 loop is CASSQEGLAGGRGTQYF. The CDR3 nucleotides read TGTGCCAGCAGCCAAGAAGGACTAGCGGGGGGGAGGGGGACCCAGTACTTC.

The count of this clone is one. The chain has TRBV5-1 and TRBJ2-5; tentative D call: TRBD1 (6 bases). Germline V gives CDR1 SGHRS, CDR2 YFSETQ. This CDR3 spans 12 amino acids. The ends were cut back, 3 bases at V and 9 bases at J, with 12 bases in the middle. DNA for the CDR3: TGCGCCAGCAGCTCCGTTGAGGGGGCCCAGTACTTC. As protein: CASSSVEGAQYF.

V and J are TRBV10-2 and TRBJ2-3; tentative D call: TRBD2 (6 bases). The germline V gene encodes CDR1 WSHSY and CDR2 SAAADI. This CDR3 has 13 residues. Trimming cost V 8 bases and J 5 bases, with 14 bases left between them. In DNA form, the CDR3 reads TGCGCCAGCGGGTGGGGGGATAAAGATACGCAGTATTTT. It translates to CASGWGDKDTQYF.

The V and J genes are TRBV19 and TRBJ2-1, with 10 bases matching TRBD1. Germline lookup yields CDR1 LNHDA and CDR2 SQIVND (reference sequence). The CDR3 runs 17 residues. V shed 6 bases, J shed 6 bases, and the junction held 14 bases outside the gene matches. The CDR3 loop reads CASRPSEGTGAPNEQFF. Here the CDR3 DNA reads TGTGCCAGTAGACCTTCGGAGGGGACAGGGGCCCCCAATGAGCAGTTCTTC.

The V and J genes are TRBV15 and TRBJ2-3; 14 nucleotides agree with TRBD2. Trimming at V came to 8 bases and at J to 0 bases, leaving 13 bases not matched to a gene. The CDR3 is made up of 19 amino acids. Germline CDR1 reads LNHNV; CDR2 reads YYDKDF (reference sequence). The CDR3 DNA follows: TGTGCCACCGCTCACCCTGGACTAGCGGGGGGAATTAGCACAGATACGCAGTATTTT. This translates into CATAHPGLAGGISTDTQYF.

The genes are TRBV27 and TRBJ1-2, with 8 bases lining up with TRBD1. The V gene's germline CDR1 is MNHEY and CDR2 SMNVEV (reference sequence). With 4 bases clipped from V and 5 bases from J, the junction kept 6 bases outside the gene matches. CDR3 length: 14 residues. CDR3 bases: TGTGCCAGCAGTTCTGACAGGGGTCAGTATGGCTACACCTTC. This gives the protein CASSSDRGQYGYTF.

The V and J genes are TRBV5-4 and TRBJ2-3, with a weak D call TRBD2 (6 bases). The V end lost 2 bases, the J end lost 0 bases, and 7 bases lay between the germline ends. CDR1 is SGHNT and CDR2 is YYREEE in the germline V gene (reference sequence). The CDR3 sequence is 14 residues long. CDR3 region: CASSFGGSTDTQYF. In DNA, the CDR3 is TGTGCCAGCAGCTTCGGAGGGAGCACAGATACGCAGTATTTT.

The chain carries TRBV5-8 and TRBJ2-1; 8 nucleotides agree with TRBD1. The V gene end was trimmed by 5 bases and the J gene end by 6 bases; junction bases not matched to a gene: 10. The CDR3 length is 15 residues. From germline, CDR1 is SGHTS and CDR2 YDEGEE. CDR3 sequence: CASRTGTGHFNEQFF. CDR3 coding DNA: TGTGCCAGCAGAACCGGGACAGGACATTTCAATGAGCAGTTCTTC.